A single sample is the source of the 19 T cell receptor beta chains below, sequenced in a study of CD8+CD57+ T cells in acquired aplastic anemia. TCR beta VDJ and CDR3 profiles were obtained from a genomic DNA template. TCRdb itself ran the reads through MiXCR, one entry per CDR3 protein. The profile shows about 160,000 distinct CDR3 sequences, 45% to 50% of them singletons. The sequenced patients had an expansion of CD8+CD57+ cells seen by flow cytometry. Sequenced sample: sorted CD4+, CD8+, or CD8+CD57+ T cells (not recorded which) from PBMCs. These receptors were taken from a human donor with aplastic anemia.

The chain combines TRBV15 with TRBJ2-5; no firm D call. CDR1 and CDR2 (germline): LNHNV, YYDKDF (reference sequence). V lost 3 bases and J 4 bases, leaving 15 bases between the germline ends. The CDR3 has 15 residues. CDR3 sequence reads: CATSSVALVGETQYF. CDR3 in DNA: TGTGCCACCAGCAGTGTCGCATTGGTCGGAGAGACCCAGTACTTC.

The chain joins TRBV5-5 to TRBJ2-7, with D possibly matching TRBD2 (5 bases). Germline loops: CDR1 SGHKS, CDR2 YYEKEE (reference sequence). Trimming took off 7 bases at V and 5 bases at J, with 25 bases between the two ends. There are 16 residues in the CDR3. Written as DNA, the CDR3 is TGTGCCAGCCTTTTTTCATTCGGGGTACTGGGCAACGAGCAGTACTTC. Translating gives CASLFSFGVLGNEQYF.

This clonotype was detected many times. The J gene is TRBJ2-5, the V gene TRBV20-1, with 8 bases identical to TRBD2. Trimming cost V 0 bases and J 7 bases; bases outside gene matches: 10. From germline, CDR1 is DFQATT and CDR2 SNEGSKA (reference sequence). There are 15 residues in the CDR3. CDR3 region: CSARDTSGSRGTQYF. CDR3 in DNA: TGCAGTGCTAGAGATACTAGCGGCAGCCGGGGGACCCAGTACTTC.

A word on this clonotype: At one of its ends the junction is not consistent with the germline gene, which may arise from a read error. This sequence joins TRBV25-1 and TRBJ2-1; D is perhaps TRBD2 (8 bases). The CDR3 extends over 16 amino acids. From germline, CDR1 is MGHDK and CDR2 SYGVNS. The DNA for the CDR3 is TGTGCCAGCAGCCAAGATAGAGGGGGCGCGGGGGGTGAGCAGCTCTTC. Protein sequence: CASSQDRGGAGGEQLF.

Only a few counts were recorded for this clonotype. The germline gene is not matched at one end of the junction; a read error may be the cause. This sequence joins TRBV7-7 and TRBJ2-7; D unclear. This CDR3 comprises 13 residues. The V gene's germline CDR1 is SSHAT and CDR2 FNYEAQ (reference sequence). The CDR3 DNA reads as TGTGCTAGCAGCTTAGAACAGTCCTACGAGCAGTACTTC. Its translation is CASSLEQSYEQYF. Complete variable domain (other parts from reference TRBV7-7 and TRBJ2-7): GAGVSQSPRYKVTKRGQDVTLRCDPISSHATLYWYQQALGQGPEFLTYFNYEAQPDKSGLPSDRFSAERPEGSISTLTIQRTEQRDSAMYRCASSLEQSYEQYFGPGTRLTVT.

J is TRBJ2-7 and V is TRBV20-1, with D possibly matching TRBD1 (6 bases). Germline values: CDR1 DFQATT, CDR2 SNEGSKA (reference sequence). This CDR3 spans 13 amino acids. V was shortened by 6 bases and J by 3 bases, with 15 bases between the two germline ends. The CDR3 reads CSAKGRGDYEQYV. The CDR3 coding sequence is TGCAGTGCCAAGGGCAGGGGTGACTACGAGCAGTACGTC.

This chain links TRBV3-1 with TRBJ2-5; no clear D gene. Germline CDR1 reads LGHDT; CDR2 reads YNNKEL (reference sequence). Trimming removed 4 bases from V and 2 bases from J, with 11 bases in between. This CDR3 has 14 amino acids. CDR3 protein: CASSPPPGQETQYF. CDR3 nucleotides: TGTGCCAGCAGCCCCCCCCCAGGACAAGAGACCCAGTACTTC.

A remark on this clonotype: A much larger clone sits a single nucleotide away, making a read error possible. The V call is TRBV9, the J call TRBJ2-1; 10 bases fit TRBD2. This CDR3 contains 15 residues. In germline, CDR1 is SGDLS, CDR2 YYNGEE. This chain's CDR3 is CASSALAGESNERFF. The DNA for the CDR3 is TGTGCCAGCAGCGCCCTAGCGGGAGAGTCTAATGAGCGGTTCTTC.

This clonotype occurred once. In DNA, the CDR3 is TGTGCCAGCAGCTCTCTGGCGGGGTACAATGAGCAGTTCTTC. Amino acids: CASSSLAGYNEQFF. This chain links TRBV11-1 with TRBJ2-1; weak D call: TRBD2 (6 bases). The CDR3 extends over 14 amino acids. V lost 4 bases and J 4 bases, leaving 11 bases between the germline ends. Germline V gives CDR1 SGHAT, CDR2 FQDESV (reference sequence). Using reference TRBV11-1 and TRBJ2-1 for the parts outside the CDR3, the full variable domain is EAEVAQSPRYKITEKSQAVAFWCDPISGHATLYWYRQILGQGPELLVQFQDESVVDDSQLPKDRFSAERLKGVDSTLKIQPAELGDSAMYLCASSSLAGYNEQFFGPGTRLTVL.

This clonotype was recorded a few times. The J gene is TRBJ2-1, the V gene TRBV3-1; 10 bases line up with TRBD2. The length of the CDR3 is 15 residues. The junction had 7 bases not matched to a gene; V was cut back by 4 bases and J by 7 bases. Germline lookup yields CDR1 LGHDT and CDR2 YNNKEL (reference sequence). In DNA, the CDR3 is TGTGCCAGCAGCCTTCCGGGACTAGCGACAAATGAGCAGTTCTTC. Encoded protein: CASSLPGLATNEQFF.

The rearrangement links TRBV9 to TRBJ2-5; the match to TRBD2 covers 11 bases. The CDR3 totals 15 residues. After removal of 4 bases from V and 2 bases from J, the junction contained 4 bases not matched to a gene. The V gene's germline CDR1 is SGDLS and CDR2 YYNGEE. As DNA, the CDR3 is TGTGCCAGCAGCCGGACTAGCGGGTCGCAAGAGACCCAGTACTTC. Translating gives CASSRTSGSQETQYF.

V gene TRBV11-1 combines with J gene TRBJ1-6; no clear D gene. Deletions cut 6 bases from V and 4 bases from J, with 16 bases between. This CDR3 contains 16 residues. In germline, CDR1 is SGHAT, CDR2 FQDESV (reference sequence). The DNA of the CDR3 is TGTGCCAGCAGTGCTGACCACACCTCTTATAATTCACCCCTCCACTTT. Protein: CASSADHTSYNSPLHF.

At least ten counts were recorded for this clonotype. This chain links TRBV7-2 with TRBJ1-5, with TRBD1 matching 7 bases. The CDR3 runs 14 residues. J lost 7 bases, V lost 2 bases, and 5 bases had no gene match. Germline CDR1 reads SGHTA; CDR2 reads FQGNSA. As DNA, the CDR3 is TGTGCCAGCAGCTTACAGGGGGTAGGGCAGCCCCAGCATTTT. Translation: CASSLQGVGQPQHF.

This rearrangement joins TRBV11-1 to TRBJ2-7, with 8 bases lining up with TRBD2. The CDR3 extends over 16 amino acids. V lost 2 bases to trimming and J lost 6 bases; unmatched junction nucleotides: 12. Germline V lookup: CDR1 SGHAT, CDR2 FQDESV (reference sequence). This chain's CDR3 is CASSLPGTRAGGEQYF. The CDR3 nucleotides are TGTGCCAGCAGCTTACCCGGGACGAGGGCGGGGGGCGAGCAGTACTTC. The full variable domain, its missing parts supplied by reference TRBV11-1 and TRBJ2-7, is EAEVAQSPRYKITEKSQAVAFWCDPISGHATLYWYRQILGQGPELLVQFQDESVVDDSQLPKDRFSAERLKGVDSTLKIQPAELGDSAMYLCASSLPGTRAGGEQYFGPGTRLTVT.

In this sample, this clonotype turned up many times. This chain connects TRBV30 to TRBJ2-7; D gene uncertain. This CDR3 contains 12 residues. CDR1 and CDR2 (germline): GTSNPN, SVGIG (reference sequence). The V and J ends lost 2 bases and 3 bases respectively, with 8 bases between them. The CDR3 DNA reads TGTGCCTGGAGTCCCTACAGCTACGAGCAGTACTTC. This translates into CAWSPYSYEQYF.

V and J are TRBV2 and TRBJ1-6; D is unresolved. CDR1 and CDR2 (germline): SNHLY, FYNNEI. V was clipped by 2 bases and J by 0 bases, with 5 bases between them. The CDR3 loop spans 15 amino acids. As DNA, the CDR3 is TGTGCCAGCAGTGAACGGAGCTCCTATAATTCACCCCTCCACTTT. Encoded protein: CASSERSSYNSPLHF.

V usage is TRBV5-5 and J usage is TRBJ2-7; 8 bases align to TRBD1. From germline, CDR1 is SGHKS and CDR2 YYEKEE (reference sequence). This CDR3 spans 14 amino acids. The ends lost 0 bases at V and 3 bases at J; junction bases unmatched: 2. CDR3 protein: CASSLEGQGYEQYF. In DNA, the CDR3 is TGTGCCAGCAGCTTGGAAGGACAGGGCTACGAGCAGTACTTC.

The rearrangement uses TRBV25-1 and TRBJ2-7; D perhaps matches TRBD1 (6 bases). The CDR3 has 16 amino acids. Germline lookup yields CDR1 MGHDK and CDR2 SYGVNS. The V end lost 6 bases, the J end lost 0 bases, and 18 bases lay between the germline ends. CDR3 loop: CASSLGLTGPSYEQYF. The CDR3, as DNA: TGTGCCAGCAGCTTAGGTCTGACAGGCCCCTCCTACGAGCAGTACTTC.

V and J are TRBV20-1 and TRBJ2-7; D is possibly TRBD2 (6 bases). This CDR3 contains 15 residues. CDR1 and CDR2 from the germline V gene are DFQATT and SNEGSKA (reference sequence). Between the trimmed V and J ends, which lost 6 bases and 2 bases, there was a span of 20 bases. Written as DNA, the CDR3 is TGCAGTGCCAGCAGCGTGACTAGGGGCCCCTACGAGCAGTACTTC. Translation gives CSASSVTRGPYEQYF.